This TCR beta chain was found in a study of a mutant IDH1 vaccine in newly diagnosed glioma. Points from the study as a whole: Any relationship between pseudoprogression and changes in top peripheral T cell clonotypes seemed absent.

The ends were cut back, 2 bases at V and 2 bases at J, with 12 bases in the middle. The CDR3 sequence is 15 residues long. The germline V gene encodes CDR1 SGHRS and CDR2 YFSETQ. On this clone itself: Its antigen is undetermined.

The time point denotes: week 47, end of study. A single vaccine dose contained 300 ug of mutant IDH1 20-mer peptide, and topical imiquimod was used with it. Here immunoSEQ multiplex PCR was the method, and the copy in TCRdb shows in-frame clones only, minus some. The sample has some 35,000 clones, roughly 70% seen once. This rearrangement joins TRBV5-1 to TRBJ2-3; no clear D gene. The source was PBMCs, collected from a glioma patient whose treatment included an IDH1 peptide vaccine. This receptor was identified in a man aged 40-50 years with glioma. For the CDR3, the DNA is TGCGCCAGCAGCTTCAGTGGCGGTACCACAGATACGCAGTATTTT. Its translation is CASSFSGGTTDTQYF. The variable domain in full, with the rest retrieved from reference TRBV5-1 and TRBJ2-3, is KAGVTQTPRYLIKTRGQQVTLSCSPISGHRSVSWYQQTPGQGLQFLFEYFSETQRNKGNFPGRFSGRQFSNSRSEMNVSTLELGDSALYLCASSFSGGTTDTQYFGPGTRLTVL.